Below are 25 T cell receptor beta chains sequenced from a single sample in a study of T-cell reconstitution after alpha-beta-depleted transplantation in children. Preparing the TCRbeta library involved the use of unique molecular identifiers. One entry per CDR3 protein, called by TCRdb with MiXCR from the PCR reads. The repertoire holds roughly 200,000 distinct CDR3 sequences, with approximately 6.8% as singletons. The sequencing here drew on PBMCs from the stem cell graft donor, taken from the stem cell graft. The source of these receptors is a human donor who donated a stem cell graft to a child with Wiskott-Aldrich syndrome.

This clonotype was counted many times. This sequence joins TRBV20-1 and TRBJ2-7; D possibly matches TRBD1 or TRBD2 (5 bases each). V lost 2 bases and J 1 base, leaving 15 bases between the germline ends. Germline CDR1 and CDR2: DFQATT and SNEGSKA (reference sequence). The CDR3 runs 15 residues. The CDR3 sequence: CSARRGDTASYEQYF. DNA of the CDR3: TGCAGTGCTAGAAGAGGGGATACTGCTTCCTACGAGCAGTACTTC.

For this clonotype: A much larger clone sits a single nucleotide away, making a read error possible. The genes are TRBV30 and TRBJ2-1; D gene unclear. The germline V gene encodes CDR1 GTSNPN and CDR2 SVGIG (reference sequence). The ends were cut back, 1 base at V and 9 bases at J, with 16 bases in the middle. CDR3 length: 14 residues. CDR3 sequence reads: CAWSGHLVSPEQFF. The DNA of the CDR3 is TGTGCCTGGAGTGGACATTTAGTGAGCCCTGAGCAGTTCTTC. The whole variable domain, remainder taken from reference TRBV30 and TRBJ2-1, is SQTIHQWPATLVQPVGSPLSLECTVEGTSNPNLYWYRQAAGRGLQLLFYSVGIGQISSEVPQNLSASRPQDRQFILSSKKLLLSDSGFYLCAWSGHLVSPEQFFGPGTRLTVL.

This clonotype has just a few counts. The V gene is TRBV7-9, the J gene TRBJ1-2; D is possibly TRBD1 (5 bases). This CDR3 has 14 amino acids. CDR1 SEHNR and CDR2 FQNEAQ come from the germline V gene (reference sequence). V dropped 5 bases and J dropped 3 bases, with 13 bases sitting between them. In DNA, the CDR3 is TGTGCCAGCAGCCCGACAGAGCCTCACTATGGCTACACCTTC. It codes for CASSPTEPHYGYTF.

The sample holds many counts of this clonotype. V gene TRBV5-5 combines with J gene TRBJ2-1; no clear D gene. Looked up from germline, CDR1 is SGHKS and CDR2 is YYEKEE (reference sequence). V was trimmed by 0 bases and J by 4 bases, leaving 8 bases between them. The CDR3 has 14 residues. The CDR3 sequence: CASSLDRSYNEQFF. In DNA form, the CDR3 reads TGTGCCAGCAGCTTGGACAGATCGTACAATGAGCAGTTCTTC.

The chain employs TRBV5-6 and TRBJ2-7; D is perhaps TRBD1 (5 bases). V dropped 3 bases and J dropped 3 bases, with 16 bases sitting between them. Germline V gene data show CDR1 as SGHDT and CDR2 as YYEEEE. The CDR3 has 15 residues. The DNA of the CDR3 is TGTGCCAGCAGCTCTAGGGGTTTCTTTAGCTACGAGCAGTACTTC. As protein: CASSSRGFFSYEQYF.

This clonotype was detected ten times or more. CDR3 coding DNA: TGCAGTGCTAGAGATGGTAGCGGGAGTTACAATGAGCAGTTCTTC. Its protein is CSARDGSGSYNEQFF. The chain recombines TRBV20-1 with TRBJ2-1, with 9 bases lining up with TRBD2. The CDR3 loop spans 15 amino acids. V gave up 0 bases and J gave up 4 bases; unmatched junction bases: 4. CDR1 and CDR2 from the germline V gene are DFQATT and SNEGSKA (reference sequence).

The sample holds many counts of this clonotype. This sequence joins TRBV27 and TRBJ2-7, with D possibly matching TRBD1 (6 bases). The CDR3 runs to 14 residues. Germline V gene sequence: CDR1 MNHEY, CDR2 SMNVEV (reference sequence). The V end lost 5 bases, the J end lost 2 bases, and 13 bases lay between the germline ends. Here the CDR3 DNA reads TGTGCCAGCAGTACTAATACAGGGACCTACGAGCAGTACTTC. Its protein product is CASSTNTGTYEQYF.

This sequence joins TRBV28 and TRBJ2-7; D not certain. V lost 3 bases, J lost 5 bases, and 11 bases lay in between. The CDR3 covers 13 residues. Germline V gives CDR1 MDHEN, CDR2 SYDVKM. In nucleotides, the CDR3 is TGTGCCAGCAGTTTTAAAGGGTCACACGAGCAGTACTTC. It encodes CASSFKGSHEQYF. Full variable domain (outside the CDR3, taken from reference TRBV28 and TRBJ2-7): DVKVTQSSRYLVKRTGEKVFLECVQDMDHENMFWYRQDPGLGLRLIYFSYDVKMKEKGDIPEGYSVSREKKERFSLILESASTNQTSMYLCASSFKGSHEQYFGPGTRLTVT.

This clonotype was seen many times. The V call is TRBV11-3, the J call TRBJ1-1; D not resolved. Between the trimmed V and J ends, which lost 1 base and 4 bases, there was a span of 16 bases. Germline values: CDR1 SGHNT, CDR2 YENEEA. The CDR3 has 16 amino acids. CDR3 protein: CASSLVMGGSTTEAFF. CDR3 bases: TGTGCCAGCAGCTTAGTAATGGGAGGGTCCACCACTGAAGCTTTCTTT.

The chain joins TRBV7-9 to TRBJ2-3; the match to TRBD2 covers 9 bases. The CDR3 is made up of 15 amino acids. The germline V gene has CDR1 SEHNR and CDR2 FQNEAQ (reference sequence). V shed 5 bases and J 3 bases; nucleotides not matched to a gene: 6. CDR3 sequence (DNA): TGTGCCAGCAGCGCCAGGCTAGCGGGGACAGATACGCAGTATTTT. It translates to CASSARLAGTDTQYF.

This clonotype was seen repeatedly, ten times or more. The rearrangement uses TRBV13 and TRBJ1-2; D unresolved. Trimming stripped 1 base from V and 0 bases from J, with 0 bases between. This CDR3 spans 12 amino acids. Germline V gene sequence: CDR1 PRHDT, CDR2 FYEKMQ (reference sequence). The CDR3 DNA sequence: TGTGCCAGCAGCTTAGCTAACTATGGCTACACCTTC. As protein: CASSLANYGYTF.

This clonotype has ten or more counts. This chain uses TRBV12-3 or TRBV12-4 with TRBJ2-7; 7 bases map to TRBD2. The length of the CDR3 is 14 residues. The ends lost 4 bases at V and 5 bases at J; junction bases unmatched: 8. For the CDR3, the DNA is TGTGCCAGCAGTTCTGGGGCGGGGGTAGACGAGCAGTACTTC. Translated: CASSSGAGVDEQYF.

This clonotype was detected ten times or more. The rearrangement links TRBV5-1 to TRBJ1-2; 7 bases are a match to TRBD1. Trimming removed 0 bases from V and 4 bases from J; junction bases left unmatched: 6. The V gene's germline CDR1 is SGHRS and CDR2 YFSETQ. This CDR3 comprises 15 residues. The CDR3 loop is CASSLEQGRSYGYTF. CDR3 in DNA: TGCGCCAGCAGCTTGGAACAGGGGAGAAGCTATGGCTACACCTTC.

This clonotype was seen at least ten times. The CDR3 protein is CASSLRAGYTF. CDR3 nucleotides: TGTGCCAGCAGTTTGAGGGCTGGCTACACCTTC. The chain employs TRBV12-3 or TRBV12-4 and TRBJ1-2; the D is unclear. V was shortened by 3 bases and J by 7 bases, with 6 bases between the two germline ends. The CDR3 loop spans 11 amino acids.

This clonotype was observed many times. V is TRBV20-1 and J is TRBJ2-7, with TRBD2 matching over 8 bases. V trimming: 6 bases; J trimming: 4 bases; junction bases outside the gene matches: 8. The CDR3 totals 13 residues. CDR1 and CDR2 from the germline V gene are DFQATT and SNEGSKA (reference sequence). CDR3 residues: CSAGGVAGYEQYF. DNA for the CDR3: TGCAGTGCGGGGGGGGTAGCGGGATACGAGCAGTACTTC.

This clonotype was seen ten or more times. V usage is TRBV29-1 and J usage is TRBJ2-2; D is unresolved. The germline CDR1 and CDR2 sequences are SQVTM and ANQGSEA. V was clipped by 7 bases and J by 4 bases, with 19 bases between them. This CDR3 comprises 15 residues. This CDR3 is CSAPGPPGFTGELFF. DNA of the CDR3: TGCAGCGCCCCTGGACCCCCAGGATTCACCGGGGAGCTGTTTTTT.

This clonotype was seen repeatedly, ten times or more. This chain connects TRBV2 to TRBJ2-2, with D tentatively TRBD1 or TRBD2 (5 bases each). Per germline, CDR1 SNHLY and CDR2 FYNNEI. The CDR3 spans 14 residues. V was clipped by 2 bases and J by 6 bases, with 10 bases between them. This CDR3 reads CASSESQGAGELFF. Here the CDR3 DNA reads TGTGCCAGCAGTGAAAGTCAGGGAGCCGGGGAGCTGTTTTTT. Full variable domain (outside the CDR3, taken from reference TRBV2 and TRBJ2-2): EPEVTQTPSHQVTQMGQEVILRCVPISNHLYFYWYRQILGQKVEFLVSFYNNEISEKSEIFDDQFSVERPDGSNFTLKIRSTKLEDSAMYFCASSESQGAGELFFGEGSRLTVL.

In its sample, this clonotype was seen many times. V is TRBV29-1 and J is TRBJ1-5; a possible D gene is TRBD1 (5 bases). The V end lost 6 bases, the J end lost 4 bases, and 16 bases lay between the germline ends. The CDR3 length is 14 residues. Germline V gives CDR1 SQVTM, CDR2 ANQGSEA. CDR3 region: CSVAAFGQNQPQHF. In DNA, the CDR3 is TGCAGCGTCGCCGCGTTTGGACAAAATCAGCCCCAGCATTTT.

This clonotype was seen ten or more times. The rearrangement links TRBV6-4 to TRBJ2-2; 9 bases agree with TRBD1. J was trimmed by 2 bases and V by 6 bases; bases with no gene match: 16. The CDR3 loop spans 19 amino acids. Germline CDR1 MRHNA, CDR2 SNTAGT. CDR3 nucleotides: TGTGCCAGCAGGCCCCCCGGACAGGGGTTCGGCTTTAACACCGGGGAGCTGTTTTTT. Translating it yields CASRPPGQGFGFNTGELFF.

The chain is built from TRBV10-3 and TRBJ2-7; D call uncertain. Germline CDR1 and CDR2: ENHRY and SYGVKD. Between the trimmed V and J ends, which lost 2 bases and 3 bases, there was a span of 8 bases. This CDR3 is 13 amino acids long. In DNA, the CDR3 is TGTGCCATCAGTGAGGCTGGGAACTACGAGCAGTACTTC. Translated, it gives CAISEAGNYEQYF.

This clonotype has ten or more counts. This sequence joins TRBV20-1 and TRBJ2-1; no firm D call. V was pared by 3 bases and J by 0 bases, with 6 bases between. The CDR3 totals 13 residues. Germline V gene lookup returns CDR1 DFQATT and CDR2 SNEGSKA (reference sequence). The CDR3 sequence is CSARASSYNEQFF. The DNA for the CDR3 is TGCAGTGCTAGGGCGAGCTCCTACAATGAGCAGTTCTTC.

The chain joins TRBV18 to TRBJ2-2, with TRBD2 matching over 14 bases. The CDR3 spans 18 residues. CDR1 and CDR2 (germline): KGHSH, LQKENI. V was clipped by 4 bases and J by 4 bases; unmatched bases: 8. Here the CDR3 DNA reads TGTGCCAGCTCACGGGGACTAGCGGGAGCCTTCAGCACCGGGGAGCTGTTTTTT. It is translated as CASSRGLAGAFSTGELFF.

Many counts were recorded for this clonotype. The chain links TRBV7-9 to TRBJ1-1, with D perhaps TRBD1 (6 bases). This CDR3 comprises 15 residues. Per the germline V gene, CDR1 is SEHNR and CDR2 is FQNEAQ (reference sequence). V dropped 1 base and J dropped 5 bases, with 14 bases sitting between them. The CDR3 coding sequence is TGTGCCAGCAGCTTAGTAACAGGGTTGGAAACTGAAGCTTTCTTT. It codes for CASSLVTGLETEAFF.

This clonotype has a count of ten or more. The chain joins TRBV5-1 to TRBJ2-3; tentative D call: TRBD2 (6 bases). Trimming pared 5 bases from V and 2 bases from J, leaving 18 bases between. In germline, CDR1 is SGHRS, CDR2 YFSETQ. There are 16 residues in the CDR3. The CDR3: CASSSDPGLTTDTQYF. The DNA of the CDR3 is TGCGCCAGCAGTTCTGACCCGGGACTGACCACAGATACGCAGTATTTT.

The gene calls are TRBV2 and TRBJ1-2; D might be TRBD1 (5 bases). The V gene's germline CDR1 is SNHLY and CDR2 FYNNEI. The CDR3 runs to 14 residues. The germline V and J ends were trimmed by 0 bases and 2 bases, with 7 bases remaining between them. The CDR3 sequence is CASSEAGGNYGYTF. The CDR3 DNA follows: TGTGCCAGCAGTGAAGCGGGGGGGAACTATGGCTACACCTTC.